These 10 T cell receptor beta chains were all obtained from the same sample, sequenced in a study of blood T cells in healthy people across ages (dated by TCRdb to about 2015). The protocol used for the library was 5' RACE. These reads were obtained on an Illumina HiSeq 2500. A second PCR of about 6 to 11 cycles was run with a J-beta primer mix and a sample-barcoded 5' primer. The public reads were reanalyzed by TCRdb: fastp trimming at Q25, MiXCR alignment, in-frame beta chains only. Entries are consolidated by CDR3 protein sequence, retaining the most common genes and DNA. Present in this sample are fewer than 800,000 distinct CDR3 sequences, about 30% of which were seen just once. Together, the top ten hold 15% of the sample. The source material was blood. Receptors originate from a woman over 75 in good health. Donor details come from another sample of the same person, matched by shared clones.

As concerns this clonotype: An end of the junction does not agree with germline; a read error may underlie this. V and J are TRBV6-6 and TRBJ2-4, with D perhaps matching TRBD2 (5 bases). The DNA matches TRBJ2-7 better at its end, which makes the J call doubtful. The germline V gene encodes CDR1 MNHNY and CDR2 SVGAGI (reference sequence). The CDR3 runs 14 residues. The CDR3 DNA follows: TGTGCCGGCAGTGGAGGCGGGTCTTCCTACGAGCAGTACTTC. This encodes CAGSGGGSSYEQYF.

The V and J genes are TRBV30 and TRBJ1-1, with D unclear. The CDR3 is 13 residues long. The V and J ends lost 5 bases and 1 base respectively, with 11 bases between them. From germline, CDR1 is GTSNPN and CDR2 SVGIG (reference sequence). In DNA, the CDR3 is TGTGCCTGGGAGGGTGAATCGAACACTGAAGCTTTCTTT. This gives the protein CAWEGESNTEAFF.

This clonotype was seen ten or more times. V is TRBV7-6 and J is TRBJ2-1, with D possibly TRBD1 on 6 matching bases. CDR1 and CDR2 (germline): SGHVS, FNYEAQ. The CDR3 contains 19 residues. V lost 0 bases and J 4 bases, leaving 22 bases between the germline ends. The CDR3 DNA follows: TGTGCCAGCAGCTTAGCGCAGCTAAGGTTACAGGGTCGTTACAATGAGCAGTTCTTC. Translating gives CASSLAQLRLQGRYNEQFF.

To note about this clonotype: Compared with germline, one end of the junction differs, possibly owing to a read error. This rearrangement joins TRBV5-6 to TRBJ1-1; TRBD1 agrees at 7 bases. This CDR3 contains 13 residues. Germline-derived CDR1 and CDR2 are SGHDT and YYEEEE. The CDR3 DNA sequence: TGTGCCAGCAGCCCACAGGGGCCGTATGAAGCTTTGTTT. Translated, it gives CASSPQGPYEALF.

This clonotype appeared many times. The chain couples TRBV2 to TRBJ2-1, with TRBD2 matching over 8 bases. V dropped 7 bases and J dropped 5; count of bases not matched to a gene: 7. The germline V gene encodes CDR1 SNHLY and CDR2 FYNNEI. This CDR3 spans 14 amino acids. This chain's CDR3 is CASKERGLNNEQFF. The CDR3 coding sequence is TGTGCCAGCAAGGAGCGGGGGCTGAACAATGAGCAGTTCTTC.

This clonotype has a count of ten or more. The chain joins TRBV9 to TRBJ2-3; D gene unclear. The germline V gene encodes CDR1 SGDLS and CDR2 YYNGEE. Trimming removed 0 bases from V and 1 base from J, with 9 bases in between. There are 15 residues in the CDR3. CDR3 nucleotide sequence: TGTGCCAGCAGCGTAGCGGCGTTTGGCACAGATACGCAGTATTTT. Its protein product is CASSVAAFGTDTQYF.

The V and J genes are TRBV19 and TRBJ2-4; D is perhaps TRBD1 (6 bases). CDR1 is LNHDA, CDR2 SQIVND, per germline (reference sequence). This CDR3 has 11 amino acids. The CDR3 region has the DNA TGTGCAACCGGGCAGGGGAACATTCAGTACTTC. It specifies CATGQGNIQYF.

This clonotype has only a few counts. The chain joins TRBV11-2 to TRBJ2-2; D tentatively reads TRBD1 or TRBD2 (5 bases each). CDR1 is SGHAT, CDR2 FQNNGV, per germline. The CDR3 is 15 residues long. V gave up 7 bases and J gave up 2 bases, with 14 bases separating them. The CDR3 coding sequence is TGTGCCAGCACGCCGGGACCTGTAAACACCGGGGAGCTGTTTTTT. It is translated as CASTPGPVNTGELFF.

This clonotype has at least ten counts. The gene calls are TRBV7-2 and TRBJ2-3; no clear D gene. The germline V and J ends were trimmed by 0 bases and 5 bases, with 9 bases remaining between them. The CDR3 length is 14 residues. Germline CDR1 is SGHTA and CDR2 is FQGNSA. The CDR3 sequence is CASSLAGWLDTQYF. The CDR3 coding sequence is TGTGCCAGCAGCTTAGCGGGGTGGTTAGATACGCAGTATTTT.

At least ten counts were recorded for this clonotype. This chain uses TRBV5-1 with TRBJ2-3, with TRBD2 matching over 8 bases. J gave up 6 bases and V 4 bases, and 10 bases lay outside the gene matches. The CDR3 spans 15 residues. Looked up from germline, CDR1 is SGHRS and CDR2 is YFSETQ. The CDR3 loop reads CASSVLGRVADTQYF. The CDR3 coding sequence is TGCGCCAGCAGCGTGCTCGGGAGGGTCGCGGATACGCAGTATTTT.